This is a list of T cell receptor beta chains from one sample in a study of shared T cell receptors in the human thymus. Method: immunoSEQ multiplex PCR; TCRdb's copy keeps in-frame clones and lacks some. The sample has fewer than 700,000 clones; approximately 88% are singletons. The same sample was also studied in work on human thymus T cells.

Material: thymocytes. The receptors here all came from a boy under two years old with a congenital heart defect. CDR3s include the opening cysteine and the closing phenylalanine or tryptophan. The D gene is left open where the match is weak. Rows may omit the clone size; those that give it use once, few, many or a size class.

clone_size,cdr3_length,v_call,j_call,d_call,cdr3_nt,cdr3_aa
few,16,TRBV30,TRBJ2-7,TRBD2,TGTGCCTGGAGTGTACTTCTAGCGGGAGGGCCCCACGAGCAGTACTTC,CAWSVLLAGGPHEQYF
NA,16,TRBV7-2,TRBJ1-4,NA,TGTGCCAGCAGCCCCGACAGGATGGCTTCTAATGAAAAACTGTTTTTT,CASSPDRMASNEKLFF
NA,14,TRBV28,TRBJ2-5,TRBD1,TGTGCCAGCAGTCCAACAGGGGGCGAAGAGACCCAGTACTTC,CASSPTGGEETQYF
few,17,TRBV11-2,TRBJ1-1,NA,TGTGCCAGCAGCTTAGATCGGGGCAGCGGGATTAACACTGAAGCTTTCTTT,CASSLDRGSGINTEAFF
NA,13,TRBV2,TRBJ1-5,NA,TGTGCCAGCAGTGGACAGCACAATCAGCCCCAGCATTTT,CASSGQHNQPQHF
NA,17,TRBV7-9,TRBJ2-3,TRBD2,TGTGCCAGCAGCTTCGGGCGTAGCGGGAGTTCCACAGATACGCAGTATTTT,CASSFGRSGSSTDTQYF
NA,14,TRBV5-1,TRBJ2-7,TRBD2,TGCGCCAGCAGCGCGGGGGTTCGGAGCTACGAGCAGTACTTC,CASSAGVRSYEQYF
NA,14,TRBV28,TRBJ2-7,NA,TGTGCCAGCAGTTTAATCGCGGGGGCGAAGGAGCAGTACTTC,CASSLIAGAKEQYF
NA,19,TRBV10-3,TRBJ2-7,NA,TGTGCCATCAGTGAGCCGCGAGGGTGGAGTCACAGGGCCTCCTACGAGCAGTACTTC,CAISEPRGWSHRASYEQYF
NA,17,TRBV5-1,TRBJ1-3,NA,TGCGCCAGCAGCTTGGGTCGTAGGGGGACCCACGGAAACACCATATATTTT,CASSLGRRGTHGNTIYF
NA,13,TRBV6-5,TRBJ2-3,NA,TGTGCCAGCAGTTACGGGGCGAGCGATACGCAGTATTTT,CASSYGASDTQYF
once,12,TRBV30,TRBJ2-3,NA,TGTGCCTGGACTGGCCCCCCAGATACGCAGTATTTT,CAWTGPPDTQYF
once,15,TRBV30,TRBJ2-5,TRBD1,TGTGCCTGGAGTTCGGGGCAGGGGGCCGGAGAGACCCAGTACTTC,CAWSSGQGAGETQYF